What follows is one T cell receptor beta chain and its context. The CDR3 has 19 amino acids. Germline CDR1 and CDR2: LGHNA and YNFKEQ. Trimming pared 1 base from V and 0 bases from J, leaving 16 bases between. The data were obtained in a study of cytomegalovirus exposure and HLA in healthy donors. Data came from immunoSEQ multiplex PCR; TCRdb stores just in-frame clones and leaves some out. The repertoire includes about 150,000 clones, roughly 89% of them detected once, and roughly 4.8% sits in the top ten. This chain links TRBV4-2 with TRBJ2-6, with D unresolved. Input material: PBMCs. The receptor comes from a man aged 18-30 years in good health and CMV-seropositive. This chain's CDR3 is CASSQGRTLIRSGANVLTF. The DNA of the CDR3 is TGTGCCAGCAGCCAAGGGAGAACCCTAATTCGCTCTGGGGCCAACGTCCTGACTTTC.